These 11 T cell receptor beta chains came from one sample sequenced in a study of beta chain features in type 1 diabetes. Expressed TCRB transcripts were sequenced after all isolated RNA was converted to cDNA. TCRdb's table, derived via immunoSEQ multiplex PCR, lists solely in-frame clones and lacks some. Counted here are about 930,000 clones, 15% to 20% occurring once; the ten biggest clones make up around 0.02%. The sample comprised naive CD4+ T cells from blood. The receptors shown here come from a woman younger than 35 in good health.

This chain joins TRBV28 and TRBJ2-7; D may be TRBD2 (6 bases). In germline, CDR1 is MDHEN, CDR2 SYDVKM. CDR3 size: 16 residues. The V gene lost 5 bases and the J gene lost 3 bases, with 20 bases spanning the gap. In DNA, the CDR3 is TGTGCCAGCAGTACCGCGTTCCGGGGGAACTACTACGAGCAGTACTTC. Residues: CASSTAFRGNYYEQYF.

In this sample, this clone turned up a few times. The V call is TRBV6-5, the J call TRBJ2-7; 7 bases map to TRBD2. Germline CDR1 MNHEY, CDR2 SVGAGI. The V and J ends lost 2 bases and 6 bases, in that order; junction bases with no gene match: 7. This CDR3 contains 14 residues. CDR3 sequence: CASSYEAGRAEQYF. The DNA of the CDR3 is TGTGCCAGCAGTTACGAAGCAGGGAGGGCCGAGCAGTACTTC.

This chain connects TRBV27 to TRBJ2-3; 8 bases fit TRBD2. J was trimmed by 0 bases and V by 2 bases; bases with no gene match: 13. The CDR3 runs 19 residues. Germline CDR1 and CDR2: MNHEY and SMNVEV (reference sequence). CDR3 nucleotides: TGTGCCAGCAGTTTAGCGGGCAGGGGAAGGACTAGCAGCACAGATACGCAGTATTTT. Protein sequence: CASSLAGRGRTSSTDTQYF.

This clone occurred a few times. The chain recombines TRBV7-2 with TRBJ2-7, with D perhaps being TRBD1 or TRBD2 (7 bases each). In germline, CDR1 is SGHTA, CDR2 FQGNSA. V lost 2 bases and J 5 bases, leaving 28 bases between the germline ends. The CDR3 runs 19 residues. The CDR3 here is CASSLSRSRERGRSHEQYF. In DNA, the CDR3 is TGTGCCAGCAGCTTATCCCGGTCGCGGGAGAGGGGGCGTTCGCACGAGCAGTACTTC.

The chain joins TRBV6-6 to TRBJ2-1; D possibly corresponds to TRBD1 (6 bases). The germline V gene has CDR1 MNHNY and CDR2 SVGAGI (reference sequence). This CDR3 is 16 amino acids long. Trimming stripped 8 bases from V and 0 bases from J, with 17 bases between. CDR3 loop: CASSRGQFSSYNEQFF. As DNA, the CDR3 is TGTGCCAGCTCCCGCGGACAGTTCAGCTCCTACAATGAGCAGTTCTTC.

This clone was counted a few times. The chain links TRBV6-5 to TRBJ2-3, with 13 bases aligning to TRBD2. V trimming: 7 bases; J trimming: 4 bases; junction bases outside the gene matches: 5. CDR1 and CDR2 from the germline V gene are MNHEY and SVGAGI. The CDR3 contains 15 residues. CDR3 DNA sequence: TGTGCCAGCAAGACTAGCGGGAGGCCTTCAGATACGCAGTATTTT. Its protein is CASKTSGRPSDTQYF.

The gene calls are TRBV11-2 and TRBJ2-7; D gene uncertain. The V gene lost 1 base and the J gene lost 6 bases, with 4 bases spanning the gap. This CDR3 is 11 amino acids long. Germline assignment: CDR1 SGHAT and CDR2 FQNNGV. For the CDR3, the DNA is TGTGCCAGCAGCTTAGGGTCCGAGCAGTACTTC. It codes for CASSLGSEQYF.

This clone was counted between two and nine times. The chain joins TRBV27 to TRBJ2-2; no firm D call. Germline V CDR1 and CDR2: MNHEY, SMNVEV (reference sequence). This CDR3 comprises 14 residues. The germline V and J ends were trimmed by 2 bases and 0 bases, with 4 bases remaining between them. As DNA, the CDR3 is TGTGCCAGCAGTTTAATGGCGAACACCGGGGAGCTGTTTTTT. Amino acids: CASSLMANTGELFF.

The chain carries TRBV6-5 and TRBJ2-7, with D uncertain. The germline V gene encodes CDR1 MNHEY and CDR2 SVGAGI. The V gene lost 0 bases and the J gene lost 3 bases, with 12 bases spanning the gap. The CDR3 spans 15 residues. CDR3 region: CASSYSASGLYEQYF. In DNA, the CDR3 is TGTGCCAGCAGTTACTCGGCGTCGGGTCTCTACGAGCAGTACTTC.

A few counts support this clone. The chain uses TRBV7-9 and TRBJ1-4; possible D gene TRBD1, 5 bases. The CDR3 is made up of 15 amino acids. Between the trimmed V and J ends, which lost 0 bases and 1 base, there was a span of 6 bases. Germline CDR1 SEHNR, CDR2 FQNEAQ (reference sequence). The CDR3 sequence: CASSLAGVTNEKLFF. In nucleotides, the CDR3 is TGTGCCAGCAGCTTAGCGGGGGTAACTAATGAAAAACTGTTTTTT.

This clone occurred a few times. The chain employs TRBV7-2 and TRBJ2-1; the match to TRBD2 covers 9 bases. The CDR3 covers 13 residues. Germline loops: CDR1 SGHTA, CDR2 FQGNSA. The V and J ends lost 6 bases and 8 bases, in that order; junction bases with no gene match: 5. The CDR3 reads CASRRAGGDEQFF. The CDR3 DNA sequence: TGTGCCAGCAGGCGGGCGGGAGGGGATGAGCAGTTCTTC. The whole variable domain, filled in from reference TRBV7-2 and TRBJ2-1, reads GAGVSQSPSNKVTEKGKDVELRCDPISGHTALYWYRQSLGQGLEFLIYFQGNSAPDKSGLPSDRFSAERTGGSVSTLTIQRTQQEDSAVYLCASRRAGGDEQFFGPGTRLTVL.